This TCR beta chain is from a study of shared clonotypes between healthy human individuals. The data were produced by immunoSEQ multiplex PCR, yet TCRdb's version contains in-frame clones alone and is incomplete. Among about 2 million clones, around 96% were seen once, and the ten largest hold about 1.1%. The CDR3 covers 14 residues. Trimming took off 8 bases at V and 1 base at J, with 12 bases between the two ends. In germline, CDR1 is MGHRA, CDR2 YSYEKL. CD8 cells regarded as naive lacked CD45RO, were positively chosen for CCR7, and omitted terminally differentiated effector memory CD45RA+ cells. The receptor's source is a man aged 18 to 35 in good health. The sample consisted of naive CD8+ T cells sorted from blood. The chain joins TRBV4-1 to TRBJ1-5; a possible D gene is TRBD1 (6 bases). The CDR3 sequence is CASGDRGSNQPQHF. The DNA of the CDR3 is TGCGCCAGCGGGGATAGGGGGAGCAATCAGCCCCAGCATTTT.